A selection of T cell receptor beta chains follows, all from one sample in a study of T cell repertoires in ileal Crohn's disease. Here immunoSEQ multiplex PCR was the method, and the copy in TCRdb shows in-frame clones only, minus some. Among roughly 4,000 clones, roughly 80% were seen once, and the ten largest hold about 12%. Input material: ileal tissue. These receptors originate from an adult with Crohn's disease. CDR3s include the opening cysteine and the closing phenylalanine or tryptophan. D genes are given only for firm matches. Clone sizes are given selectively: once, few, many, or a class where the clone is expanded.

TRBJ2-3 | TRBV4-3 | - | - | TGCGCCAGCAGCCAAGAAAGGAGGGACACAGATACGCAGTATTTT | CASSQERRDTDTQYF
TRBJ1-6 | TRBV30 | TRBD1 | - | TGTGCCTGGAGGAAACAGGGGAATAATTCACCCCTCCACTTT | CAWRKQGNNSPLHF
TRBJ2-1 | TRBV11-2 | - | few | TGTGCCAGCAGCCCAAGGACAGTCTACAATGAGCAGTTCTTC | CASSPRTVYNEQFF
TRBJ1-1 | TRBV30 | - | - | TGTGCCTGGAGTCCTATTCCACAGCGGGTCTTT | CAWSPIPQRVF
TRBJ1-2 | TRBV29-1 | TRBD1 | - | TGCAGGATGCCCGTGACAGGGTGTGGCTACACCTTC | CRMPVTGCGYTF
TRBJ2-7 | TRBV7-2 | - | - | TGTGCCAGCAGCGCTGCTCGGGGAATTGCCTACGAGCAGTACTTC | CASSAARGIAYEQYF
TRBJ1-6 | TRBV14 | - | - | TGTGCCAGCAGCCCCTACCGAACGATTGCGGATAATTCACCCCTCCACTTT | CASSPYRTIADNSPLHF
TRBJ1-1 | TRBV6-1 | - | - | TGTGCCAGCAGGGACACTATGAACACTGAAGCTTTCTTT | CASRDTMNTEAFF
TRBJ2-2 | TRBV27 | - | - | TGTGCCAGCAGTTTATACGCCAGGGGCACCGGGGAGCTGTTTTTT | CASSLYARGTGELFF
TRBJ1-4 | TRBV12-2 | - | few | TGTGCAAGTCTCGGGCAGGGGGCATCTGCAACTAATGAAAAACTGTTTTTT | CASLGQGASATNEKLFF
TRBJ2-1 | TRBV29-1 | TRBD1 | - | TGCAGCGTTGGGGGGGGACAGGGGGCTTTGGGTGAGCAGTTCTTC | CSVGGGQGALGEQFF
TRBJ1-4 | TRBV2 | - | - | TGTGCCAGCAGGGCAGGGGCTGAAAAACTGTTTTTT | CASRAGAEKLFF
TRBJ2-1 | TRBV7-8 | TRBD2 | - | TGTGCCAGCAGCCCGGGGTCTGGCGGGGGGGCCTCTGAGCAGTTCTTC | CASSPGSGGGASEQFF
TRBJ2-1 | TRBV2 | - | once | TGTGCCAGCAGTCAAAGTGGGGCGCGGAATGAGCAGTTCTTC | CASSQSGARNEQFF
TRBJ1-6 | TRBV7-3 | - | - | TGTGCCAGCAGCTTGAGCGAGGGTTCACCCCTCCACTTT | CASSLSEGSPLHF
TRBJ1-3 | TRBV5-1 | TRBD1 | few | TGCGCCAGCAGCTCAACAGGGGTTGGAAACACCATATATTTT | CASSSTGVGNTIYF
TRBJ2-1 | TRBV5-1 | - | - | TGCGCCAGCAGCTTGGGCGGGCCCTACAATGAGCAGTTCTTC | CASSLGGPYNEQFF
TRBJ2-1 | TRBV5-1 | - | - | TGCGCCAGCAGCAGGGGGTCGGGGTCCAATGAGCAGTTCTTC | CASSRGSGSNEQFF
TRBJ1-3 | TRBV28 | - | few | TGTGCCAGCAGGATCAGGGAGGGATCTGGAAACACCATATATTTT | CASRIREGSGNTIYF
TRBJ2-1 | TRBV11-2 | TRBD1 | - | TGTGCCAGCAGCCCCCGAGGGTGGGACAGGGCCATCTACAATGAGCAGTTCTTC | CASSPRGWDRAIYNEQFF
TRBJ1-1 | TRBV10-3 | - | - | TGTGCCATCAGGCACTTGAACACTGAAGCTTTCTTT | CAIRHLNTEAFF
TRBJ2-5 | TRBV4-2 | TRBD2 | once | TGTGCCAGCAGCCTAGGTAGCGGGGGGGCTCAAGAGACCCAGTACTTC | CASSLGSGGAQETQYF
TRBJ2-1 | TRBV9 | - | - | TGTGCCAGCAGCATAGGACAGTACAATGAGCAGTTCTTC | CASSIGQYNEQFF
TRBJ2-1 | TRBV5-1 | TRBD2 | - | TGCGCCAGCAGCTTGGAGGCTAGCGGGGTTAGTGAGCAGTTCTTC | CASSLEASGVSEQFF
TRBJ2-7 | TRBV30 | - | - | TGTGCCTGGAGTAGCAACAGTTTCTACGAGCAGTACTTC | CAWSSNSFYEQYF
TRBJ1-5 | TRBV7-2 | - | - | TGTGCCAGCAGCTTAGGTCCGGGGCGACGGAGGGAGCCCCAGCATTTT | CASSLGPGRRREPQHF